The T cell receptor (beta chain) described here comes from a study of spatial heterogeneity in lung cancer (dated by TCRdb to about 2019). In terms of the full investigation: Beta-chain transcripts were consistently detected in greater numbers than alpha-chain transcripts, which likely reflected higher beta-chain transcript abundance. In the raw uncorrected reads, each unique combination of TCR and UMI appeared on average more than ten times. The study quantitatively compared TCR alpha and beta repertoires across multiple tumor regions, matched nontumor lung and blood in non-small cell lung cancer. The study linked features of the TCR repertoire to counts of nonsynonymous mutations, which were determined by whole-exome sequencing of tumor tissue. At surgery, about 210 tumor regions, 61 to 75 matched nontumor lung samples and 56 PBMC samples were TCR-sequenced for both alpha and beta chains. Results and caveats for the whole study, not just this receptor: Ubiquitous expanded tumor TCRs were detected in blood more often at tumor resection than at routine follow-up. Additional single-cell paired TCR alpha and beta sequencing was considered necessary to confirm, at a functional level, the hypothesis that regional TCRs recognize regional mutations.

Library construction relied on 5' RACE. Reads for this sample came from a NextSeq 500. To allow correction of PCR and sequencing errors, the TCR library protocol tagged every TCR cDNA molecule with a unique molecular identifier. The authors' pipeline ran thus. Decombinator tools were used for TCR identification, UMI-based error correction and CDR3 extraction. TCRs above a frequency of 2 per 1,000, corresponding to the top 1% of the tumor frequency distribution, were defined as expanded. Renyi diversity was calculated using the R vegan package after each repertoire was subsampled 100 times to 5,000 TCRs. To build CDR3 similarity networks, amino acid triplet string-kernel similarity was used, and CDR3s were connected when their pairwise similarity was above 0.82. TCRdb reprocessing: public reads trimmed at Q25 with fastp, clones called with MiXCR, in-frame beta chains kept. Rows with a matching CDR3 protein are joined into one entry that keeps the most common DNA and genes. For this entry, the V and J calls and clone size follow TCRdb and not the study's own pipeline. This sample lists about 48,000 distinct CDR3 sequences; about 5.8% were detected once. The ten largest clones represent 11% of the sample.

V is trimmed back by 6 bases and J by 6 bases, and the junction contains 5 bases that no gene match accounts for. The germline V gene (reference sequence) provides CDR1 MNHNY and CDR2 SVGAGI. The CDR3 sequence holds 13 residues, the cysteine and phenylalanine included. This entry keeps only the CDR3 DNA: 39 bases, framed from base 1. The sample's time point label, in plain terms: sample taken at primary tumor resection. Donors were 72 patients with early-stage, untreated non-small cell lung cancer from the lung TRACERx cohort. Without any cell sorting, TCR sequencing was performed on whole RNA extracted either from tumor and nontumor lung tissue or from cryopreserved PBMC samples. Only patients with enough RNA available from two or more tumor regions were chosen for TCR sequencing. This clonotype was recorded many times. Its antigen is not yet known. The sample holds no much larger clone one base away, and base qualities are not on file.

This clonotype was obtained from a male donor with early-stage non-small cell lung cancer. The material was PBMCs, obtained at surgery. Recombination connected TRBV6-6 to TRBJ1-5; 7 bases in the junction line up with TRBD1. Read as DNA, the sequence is TGTGCCAGCAGCCCTGGACAGGTTCAGCCCCAGCATTTT. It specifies CASSPGQVQPQHF.